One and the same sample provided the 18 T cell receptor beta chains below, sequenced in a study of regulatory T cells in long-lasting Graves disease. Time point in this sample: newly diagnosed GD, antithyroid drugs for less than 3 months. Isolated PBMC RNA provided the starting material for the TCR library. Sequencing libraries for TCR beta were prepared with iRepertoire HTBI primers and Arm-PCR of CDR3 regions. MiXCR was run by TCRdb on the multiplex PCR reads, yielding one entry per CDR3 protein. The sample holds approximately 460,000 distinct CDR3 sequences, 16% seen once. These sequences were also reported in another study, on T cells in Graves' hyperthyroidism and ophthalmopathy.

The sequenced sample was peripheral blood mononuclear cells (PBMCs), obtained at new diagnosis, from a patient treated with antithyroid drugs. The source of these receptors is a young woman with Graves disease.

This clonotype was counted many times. As DNA, the CDR3 is TGCAGTGCTCACCCAGCGGGAGGAGGTAATGAGCAGTTCTTC. Translation: CSAHPAGGGNEQFF. The chain is built from TRBV20-1 and TRBJ2-1, with TRBD2 matching 9 bases. Germline V gives CDR1 DFQATT, CDR2 SNEGSKA (reference sequence). J lost 7 bases, V lost 5 bases, and 9 bases had no gene match. The CDR3 spans 14 residues.

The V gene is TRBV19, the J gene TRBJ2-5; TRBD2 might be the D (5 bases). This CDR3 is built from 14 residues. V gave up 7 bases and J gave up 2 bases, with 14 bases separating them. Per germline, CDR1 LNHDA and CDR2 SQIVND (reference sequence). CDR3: CASKGGLLQETQYF. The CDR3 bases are TGTGCCAGTAAGGGTGGACTTTTACAAGAGACCCAGTACTTC.

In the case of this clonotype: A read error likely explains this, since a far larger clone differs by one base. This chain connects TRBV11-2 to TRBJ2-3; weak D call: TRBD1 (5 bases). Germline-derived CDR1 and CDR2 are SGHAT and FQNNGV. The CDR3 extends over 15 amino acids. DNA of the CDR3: TGTGCCAGCAGCTTAGATCTATCGGACACGAGTCAAGAGTACTTC. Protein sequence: CASSLDLSDTSQEYF. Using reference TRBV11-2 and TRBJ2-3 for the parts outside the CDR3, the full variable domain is EAGVAQSPRYKIIEKRQSVAFWCNPISGHATLYWYQQILGQGPKLLIQFQNNGVVDDSQLPKDRFSAERLKGVDSTLKIQPAKLEDSAVYLCASSLDLSDTSQEYFGPGTRLTVL.

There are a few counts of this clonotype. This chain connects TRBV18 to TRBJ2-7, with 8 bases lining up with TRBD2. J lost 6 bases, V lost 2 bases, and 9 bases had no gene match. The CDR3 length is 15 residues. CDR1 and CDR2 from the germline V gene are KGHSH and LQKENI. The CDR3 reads CASSPESGSVFEQYF. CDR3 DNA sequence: TGTGCCAGCTCACCAGAAAGCGGGAGCGTTTTCGAGCAGTACTTC.

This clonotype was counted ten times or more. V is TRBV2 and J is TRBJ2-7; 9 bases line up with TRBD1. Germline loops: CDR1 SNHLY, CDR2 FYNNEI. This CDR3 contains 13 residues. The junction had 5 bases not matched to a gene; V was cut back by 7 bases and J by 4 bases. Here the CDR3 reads CASMDRGGYEQYF. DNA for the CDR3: TGTGCCAGCATGGACAGGGGAGGTTACGAGCAGTACTTC.

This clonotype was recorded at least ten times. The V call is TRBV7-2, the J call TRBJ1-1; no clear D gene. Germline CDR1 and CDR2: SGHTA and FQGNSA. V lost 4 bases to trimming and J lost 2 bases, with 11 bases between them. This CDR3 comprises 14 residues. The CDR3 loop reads CASSSIRGNTEAFF. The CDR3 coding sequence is TGTGCCAGCAGCTCCATTCGGGGTAACACTGAAGCTTTCTTT.

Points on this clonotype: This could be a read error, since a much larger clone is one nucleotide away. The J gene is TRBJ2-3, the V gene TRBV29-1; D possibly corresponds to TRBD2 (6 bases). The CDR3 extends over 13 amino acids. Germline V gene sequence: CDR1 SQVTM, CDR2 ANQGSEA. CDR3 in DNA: TGCAGCGTTAGAGGCGGGATTACAGATAGGCAGTATTTT. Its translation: CSVRGGITDRQYF.

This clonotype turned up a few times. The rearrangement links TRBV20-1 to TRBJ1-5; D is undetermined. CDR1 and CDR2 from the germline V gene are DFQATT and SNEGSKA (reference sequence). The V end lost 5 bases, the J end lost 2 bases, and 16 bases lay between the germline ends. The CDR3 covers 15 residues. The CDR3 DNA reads TGCAGTGCTTCACCGGGAGGAGTCGGCAATCAGCCCCAGCATTTT. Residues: CSASPGGVGNQPQHF.

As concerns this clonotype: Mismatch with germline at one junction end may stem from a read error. The CDR3 protein is CASSLAAGGSYNEQFF. The CDR3 DNA follows: TGTGCCAGCAGCTTAGCGGCTGGCGGCTCCTACAATGAGCAGTTTTTC. The chain uses TRBV7-2 and TRBJ2-1; no clear D gene. This CDR3 has 16 amino acids. CDR1 is SGHTA, CDR2 FQGNSA, per germline.

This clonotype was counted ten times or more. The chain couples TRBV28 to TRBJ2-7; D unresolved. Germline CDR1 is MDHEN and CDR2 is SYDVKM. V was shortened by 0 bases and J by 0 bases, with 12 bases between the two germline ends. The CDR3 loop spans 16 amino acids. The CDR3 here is CASSLWADKSSYEQYF. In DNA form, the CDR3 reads TGTGCCAGCAGTTTATGGGCAGACAAGAGCTCCTACGAGCAGTACTTC.

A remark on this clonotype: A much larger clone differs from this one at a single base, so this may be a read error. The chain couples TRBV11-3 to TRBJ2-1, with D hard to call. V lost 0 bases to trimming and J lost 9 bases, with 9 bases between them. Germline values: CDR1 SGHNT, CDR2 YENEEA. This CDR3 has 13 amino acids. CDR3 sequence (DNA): TGTGCCAGCAGCTTAGATACTTCGTGTGAGCAGTTCTTC. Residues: CASSLDTSCEQFF.

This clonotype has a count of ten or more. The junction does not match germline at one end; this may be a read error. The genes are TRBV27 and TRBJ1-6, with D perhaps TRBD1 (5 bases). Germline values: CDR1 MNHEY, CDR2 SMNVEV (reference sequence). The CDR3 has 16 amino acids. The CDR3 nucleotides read TGTGCCAGCAGTATATCCTACGGGGGGTTTCAATCACCCCTCCACTTT. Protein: CASSISYGGFQSPLHF.

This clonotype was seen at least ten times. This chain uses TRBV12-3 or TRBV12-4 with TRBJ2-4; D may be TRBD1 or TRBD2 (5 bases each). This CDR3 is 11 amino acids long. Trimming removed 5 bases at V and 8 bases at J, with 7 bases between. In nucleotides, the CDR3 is TGTGCCAGCAGTCGGGGCTACATTCAGTACTTC. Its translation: CASSRGYIQYF.

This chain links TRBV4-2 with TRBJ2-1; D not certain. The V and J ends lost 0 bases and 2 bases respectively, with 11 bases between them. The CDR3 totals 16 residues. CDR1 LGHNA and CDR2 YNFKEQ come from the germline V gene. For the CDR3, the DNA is TGTGCCAGCAGCCAAGAGGGCAGTGCGACCTACAATGAGCAGTTCTTC. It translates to CASSQEGSATYNEQFF.

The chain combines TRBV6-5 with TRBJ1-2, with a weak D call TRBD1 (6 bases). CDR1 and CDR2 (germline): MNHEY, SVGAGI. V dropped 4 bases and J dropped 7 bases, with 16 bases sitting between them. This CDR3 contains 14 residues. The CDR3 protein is CASSLTGPYGGYTF. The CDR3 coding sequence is TGTGCCAGCAGTTTGACAGGACCCTATGGTGGCTACACCTTC.

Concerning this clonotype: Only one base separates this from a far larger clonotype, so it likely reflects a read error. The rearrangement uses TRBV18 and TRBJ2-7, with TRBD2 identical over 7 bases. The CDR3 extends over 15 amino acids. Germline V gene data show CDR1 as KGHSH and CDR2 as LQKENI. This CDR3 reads CASSLESGTADTRYF. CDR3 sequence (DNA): TGTGCCAGCTCATTGGAGAGCGGGACGGCAGATACGCGGTATTTT.

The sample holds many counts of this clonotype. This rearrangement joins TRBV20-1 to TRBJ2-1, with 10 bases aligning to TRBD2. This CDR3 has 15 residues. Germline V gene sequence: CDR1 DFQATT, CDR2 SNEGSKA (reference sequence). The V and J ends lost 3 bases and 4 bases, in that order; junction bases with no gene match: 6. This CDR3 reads CSASWTSGYYNEQFF. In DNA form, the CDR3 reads TGCAGTGCTAGTTGGACTAGCGGCTATTACAATGAGCAGTTCTTC.

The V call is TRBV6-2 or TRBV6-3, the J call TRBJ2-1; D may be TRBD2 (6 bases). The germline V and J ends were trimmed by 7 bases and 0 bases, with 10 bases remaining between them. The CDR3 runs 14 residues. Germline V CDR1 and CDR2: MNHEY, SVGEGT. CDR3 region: CASTSVDSYNEQFF. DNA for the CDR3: TGTGCCAGCACTAGCGTCGACTCCTACAATGAGCAGTTCTTC.